The present TCR beta chain was sequenced within a study of blood T cells in healthy people across ages (dated by TCRdb to between 2015 and 2017). Concerning the study at large: In model experiments, template switching captured roughly one uniquely barcoded TCR beta cDNA molecule for every two T cells. The donors were divided into four age groups: young (average approximately 17 years), middle-aged (approximately 39), aged (62) and long-lived (82). The study measured age-related changes in TCR beta repertoire diversity using deep sequencing normalized with unique cDNA molecular identifiers. The study analyzed two additional independent replicas of 1 million unique cDNA reads from the same blood draw for two donors, one aged 18 to 29 and one aged 80 or older.

Points on this clonotype: The clone's antigen remains unknown. No base quality values were provided; no much bigger clone lies one nucleotide off.

Trimming at the junction amounts to 1 base on V and 2 bases on J, and the germline ends lie 11 bases apart. From its cysteine to its phenylalanine, the CDR3 spans 15 amino acids. Kept here is only the CDR3 DNA, which spans 45 bases and is read in frame from base 1. CDR1 and CDR2 are drawn from the germline V gene (reference sequence): LNHNV, YYDKDF. Library generation was performed with 5' RACE. Sequencing instrument: Illumina HiSeq 2500. A second PCR of roughly 7 to 11 cycles was performed with a sample-barcoded 5' primer and a J-beta primer mix. A template-switch 5' adaptor carrying 12 random nucleotides introduced a unique molecular identifier onto each TCR beta cDNA molecule. At least 3 million CDR3-containing paired-end reads were obtained from each sample. All of the RNA was converted into first-strand cDNA using the Mint cDNA synthesis kit, with a TRBC-specific oligonucleotide serving as the primer. All cDNA was treated with uracil-DNA glycosylase and then went through a first 18-cycle PCR with the universal primers M1SS and BC2_uni_R. The paper's processing steps were these. For normalization, 1 million high-quality reads were randomly selected from each sample, with every read carrying a distinct molecular identifier. Reads sharing molecular identifiers were discarded rather than binned into consensus sequences. MiTCR, run with a Q25 quality threshold and the strictest error-elimination algorithm, handled CDR3 identification, clonotype clustering and error correction. A nonparametric unseen species model with Euler transformation was used to estimate a lower bound on total TCR beta diversity. Using fastp trimming at Q25 and MiXCR clonotype assembly, TCRdb reanalyzed the public sequencing data and kept in-frame beta chains. Every distinct CDR3 protein forms one entry, paired with its most common genes and DNA. TCRdb, rather than the study authors, made the V and J calls. This sample holds roughly 800,000 distinct CDR3 sequences; around a quarter were observed only once. The ten largest clones capture approximately 2.9% of the sample.

The 35 to 40 donors, aged about 6 to 95 years, were systemically healthy Caucasian individuals from Russia. About 10 milliliters of peripheral blood were drawn from each donor into EDTA-treated Vacutainer tubes. Ficoll-Paque density-gradient centrifugation was used to isolate PBMCs, with at least 6.5 million obtained per sample. Trizol reagent was used to extract total RNA from PBMCs, with at least 5 micrograms per sample. Naive CD45RAhigh/CD27high T cell percentages were measured by flow cytometry on a PBMC aliquot from every donor. Broader findings and caveats from the paper: Because donor CMV infection status was unknown, age-related changes in expanded clonotypes were potentially confounded. Observed TCR beta diversity per million T cells fell roughly linearly with age, and a significant reduction was already apparent by age approximately 40. The long-lived group showed more naive CD4+ T cells, fewer expanded clones and increased TCR diversity than the aged group, suggesting age selection. Conclusive comparison of naive and antigen-experienced compartments was prevented by the profiling of bulk unsorted PBMCs. Observed TCR beta diversity correlated strongly with the percentage of naive T cells measured by flow cytometry. Total diversity estimates from one million sequenced T cells were considered lower bounds and underestimates.

These same data were also listed under a study on T cells of mothers and their children. As that second study puts it: The donors were nine systemically healthy Caucasian individuals, made up of three mothers and their six children. cDNA synthesis consumed the entire amount of extracted RNA, loaded at 1.5 ug RNA in each 15 ul reaction. In the second PCR, the M1S primer introduced both the sample barcodes and 2-4 random nucleotides. Over 8.5 million TCR beta CDR3 reads came from each mother, compared with some 3 million reads from each child. Thymic selection shapes the output of TCR recombination in a similar way in related and unrelated pairs, and inherited differences have a minor effect. Normalized repertoire overlap was always slightly but never significantly higher in related than unrelated mother-child pairs. With a sensitivity of around 97 clones per million clonotypes, no persistent microchimeric T cell clones were detected. The study used deep NGS to compare TCR beta repertoires of mothers and children, seeking features distinguishing related mother-child pairs from unrelated individuals. The mean age was about 38 +/- 4 years for the mothers and approximately 11 +/- 4 years for the children. After adapter ligation was performed with NEBNext reagents, the libraries were sequenced on an Illumina HiSeq 2000 with 100+100 nt paired-end reads. Mother and child libraries were prepared a month apart and sequenced in separate runs to prevent cross-contamination. Between roughly 500,000 and 2,300,000 distinct TCR beta clonotypes were identified per donor. Naive TCR beta clonotypes were estimated from low-frequency clonotypes matched to each donor's FACS-determined naive share, without sorting.

Here the chain combines TRBV15 and TRBJ1-1; the D gene identity is not certain. The sequenced sample was blood. This TCR derives from a boy aged 10-17 years in good health. Here is the DNA: TGTGCCACCAGCAGAGCCCGGGTTCTAAACACTGAAGCTTTCTTT. It encodes CATSRARVLNTEAFF.